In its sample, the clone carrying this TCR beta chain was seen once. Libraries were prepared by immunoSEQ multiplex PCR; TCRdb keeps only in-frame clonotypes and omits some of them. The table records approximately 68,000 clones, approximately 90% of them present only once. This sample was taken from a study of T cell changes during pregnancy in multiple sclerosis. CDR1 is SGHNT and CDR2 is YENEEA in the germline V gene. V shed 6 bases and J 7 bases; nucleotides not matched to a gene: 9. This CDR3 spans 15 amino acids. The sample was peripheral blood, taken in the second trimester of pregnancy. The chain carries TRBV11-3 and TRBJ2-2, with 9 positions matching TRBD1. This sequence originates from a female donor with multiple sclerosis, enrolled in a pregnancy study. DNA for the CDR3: TGTGCCAGCAGTCCGGGACAGGGAACGGTCGGGGAGCTGTTTTTT. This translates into CASSPGQGTVGELFF. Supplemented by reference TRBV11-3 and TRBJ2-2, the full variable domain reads EAGVVQSPRYKIIEKKQPVAFWCNPISGHNTLYWYLQNLGQGPELLIRYENEEAVDDSQLPKDRFSAERLKGVDSTLKIQPAELGDSAVYLCASSPGQGTVGELFFGEGSRLTVL.